The clone carrying this T cell receptor (beta chain) was detected many times. As yet, its antigen is unknown. This record belongs to a study of neurological immune-mediated disorders. Findings and caveats of the study: CDR3 amino acid sequences found in expanded clones were never shared across subjects, suggesting private repertoires in all groups.

The length of the CDR3 is 13 residues. V gave up 5 bases and J gave up 5 bases, with 10 bases separating them. Germline V gene data show CDR1 as SEHNR and CDR2 as FQNEAQ (reference sequence). Each CDR3 protein is one row after TCRdb ran MiXCR on the 5' RACE reads. The sample has 39,000 or so distinct CDR3 sequences, 4.8% seen once. The sorted-subset TCR libraries were prepared using about 960,000 CD4+ or CD8+ T cells as the starting material. The TCR was taken from a man in his late teens or twenties in good health. Sequencing was carried out using CD4+ T cells from blood. The chain carries TRBV7-9 and TRBJ1-5, with D maybe TRBD1 (5 bases). CDR3 residues: CASSRQSDQPQHF. DNA for the CDR3: TGTGCCAGCAGCCGACAGTCCGATCAGCCCCAGCATTTT.